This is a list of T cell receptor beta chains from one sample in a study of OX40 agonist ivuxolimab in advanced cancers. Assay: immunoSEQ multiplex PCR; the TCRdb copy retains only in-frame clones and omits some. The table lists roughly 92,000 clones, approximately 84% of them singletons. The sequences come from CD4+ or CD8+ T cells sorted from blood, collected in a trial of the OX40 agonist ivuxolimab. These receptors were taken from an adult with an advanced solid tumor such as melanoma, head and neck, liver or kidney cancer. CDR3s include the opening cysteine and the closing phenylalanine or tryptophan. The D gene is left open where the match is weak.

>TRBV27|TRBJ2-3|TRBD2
TGTGCCAGCAGTCTAGCGGGAGTCACAGATACGCAGTATTTT
CASSLAGVTDTQYF
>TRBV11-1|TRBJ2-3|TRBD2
TGTGCCAGCACCACCCGACTAGCGGGAAACGCAGATACGCAGTATTTT
CASTTRLAGNADTQYF
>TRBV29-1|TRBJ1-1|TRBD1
TGCAGCGCGGGACAGGGACGCACTGAAGCTTTCTTT
CSAGQGRTEAFF
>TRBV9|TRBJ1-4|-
TGTGCCAGCAGCGTAGGGGCCTCTCTGGGTAATGAAAAACTGTTTTTT
CASSVGASLGNEKLFF
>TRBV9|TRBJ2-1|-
TGTGCCAGCAGCCCGGGACTGGTCTACAATGAGCAGTTCTTC
CASSPGLVYNEQFF
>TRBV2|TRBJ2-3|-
TGTGCCAGCAGTGAAAGAAGGTACAGGGATAGGACAGATACGCAGTATTTT
CASSERRYRDRTDTQYF
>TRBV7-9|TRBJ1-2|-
TGTGCCAGCAGCCATAGGGCCTATGGCTACACCTTC
CASSHRAYGYTF
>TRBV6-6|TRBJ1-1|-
TGTGCCAGCAGTTCTACGAGCACCCGGGGGACTGAAGCTTTCTTT
CASSSTSTRGTEAFF
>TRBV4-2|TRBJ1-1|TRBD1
TGTGCCAGCAGCCAAGGAACAGGGGGCCTTCAAAACACTGAAGCTTTCTTT
CASSQGTGGLQNTEAFF
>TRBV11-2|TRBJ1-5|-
TGTGCCAGCAGCTCGGTCAGGGGCAATCAGCCCCAGCATTTT
CASSSVRGNQPQHF
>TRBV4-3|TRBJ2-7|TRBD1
TGCGCCAGCAGCCAAGATCTGGGACAGCAAGCCTTCTACGAGCAGTACTTC
CASSQDLGQQAFYEQYF